This T cell receptor (beta chain) was profiled in a study of shared clonotypes between healthy human individuals. Points from the study as a whole: Generally, estimated richness proved larger in naive subsets than it did in memory subsets. When compared with the clonotypes that were shared by all four sorted-subset donors, the non-shared clonotypes turned out to have lower generation probabilities.

Concerning this clone itself: The antigen remains undetermined.

The assay was immunoSEQ multiplex PCR, and TCRdb's table has in-frame clones only and misses some. The table includes over 2 million clones, roughly 90% detected once. Trimming stripped 0 bases from V and 5 bases from J, with 13 bases between. Germline V gives CDR1 LGHNA, CDR2 YNFKEQ. The CDR3 covers 15 residues. The chain links TRBV4-2 to TRBJ1-1; D ambiguous. Sequenced material: naive CD4+ T cells from PBMCs. The subset here: CD45RA+ positively selected. The clonotype comes from a man younger than 35 in good health. Some clones in this sample may be carry-over from other donors' samples. The CDR3 nucleotides are TGTGCCAGCAGCCAAGATCGACCTGGAGGGACTGAAGCTTTCTTT. It codes for CASSQDRPGGTEAFF.